The 27 T cell receptor beta chains in this list originate from one sample, sequenced in a study of shared clonotypes between healthy human individuals (dated by TCRdb to about 2020). The protocol used for the library was the immunoSEQ multiplex PCR assay. TCRdb holds this immuneACCESS table with in-frame rearrangements only. Some clones are missing; in checked studies, unresolved V genes explain under half, and the rest has no known cause. This sample gives some 2.3 million clones in total; approximately 93% of them show up just once. About 0.39% of the sample lies in the top ten. The sample was naive CD4+ T cells from PBMCs. The cell subset or site label here, explained by the study, means: CD45RA+ positively selected. These receptors were taken from a man aged 18 to 29 in good health. Some clones in this sample may be carry-over from other donors' samples.

The chain recombines TRBV11-2 with TRBJ2-4; 7 bases fit TRBD1. Losses at the gene ends were 1 base for V and 9 bases for J; bases not matched to a gene: 21. Per the germline V gene, CDR1 is SGHAT and CDR2 is FQNNGV. There are 19 residues in the CDR3. For the CDR3, the DNA is TGTGCCAGCAGCTTAGCCCATACTAAGACAAGGGGGCATCGTGGCATTCAGTACTTC. Its translation is CASSLAHTKTRGHRGIQYF.

The genes are TRBV30 and TRBJ2-2; TRBD1 aligns across 7 bases. The CDR3 spans 13 residues. Trimming cost V 3 bases and J 6 bases; bases outside gene matches: 4. Germline-derived CDR1 and CDR2 are GTSNPN and SVGIG (reference sequence). The CDR3: CAWSQDRAGELFF. Here the CDR3 DNA reads TGTGCCTGGAGCCAAGACAGGGCCGGGGAGCTGTTTTTT.

This chain links TRBV27 with TRBJ1-3; no definite D call. The CDR3 contains 15 residues. The germline gives CDR1 MNHEY, CDR2 SMNVEV (reference sequence). V lost 4 bases and J 0 bases, leaving 10 bases between the germline ends. The CDR3 reads CASSYRATSGNTIYF. The CDR3 DNA sequence: TGTGCCAGCAGTTATCGGGCTACCTCTGGAAACACCATATATTTT.

The V and J genes are TRBV6-5 and TRBJ2-1, with 7 bases fitting TRBD1. V gave up 3 bases and J gave up 6 bases; unmatched junction bases: 8. The germline V gene encodes CDR1 MNHEY and CDR2 SVGAGI. The CDR3 spans 15 residues. The CDR3 DNA reads TGTGCCAGCAGTTATCTGGACAACAGGGGCAATGAGCAGTTCTTC. Translation gives CASSYLDNRGNEQFF.

This clone appeared a single time. The germline gene is not matched at one end of the junction; a read error may be the cause. This chain links TRBV7-9 with TRBJ2-7, with D unresolved. CDR1 and CDR2 (germline): SEHNR, FQNEAQ (reference sequence). This CDR3 spans 11 amino acids. The CDR3 DNA follows: TGTGCCAGCAGCTTAGCCTTCTACTGGTCGTTC. Its protein product is CASSLAFYWSF.

This chain's CDR3 is CASSWIGLDTQYF. Written as DNA, the CDR3 is TGTGCCAGCAGTTGGATTGGCTTGGATACGCAGTATTTT. The genes are TRBV27 and TRBJ2-3; no clear D. CDR1 MNHEY and CDR2 SMNVEV come from the germline V gene (reference sequence). The CDR3 covers 13 residues. V was shortened by 4 bases and J by 6 bases, with 11 bases between the two germline ends.

The chain is built from TRBV5-1 and TRBJ2-1, with 11 bases matching TRBD2. The junction had 7 bases not matched to a gene; V was cut back by 5 bases and J by 3 bases. Germline-derived CDR1 and CDR2 are SGHRS and YFSETQ. CDR3 length equals 16 residues. CDR3 sequence (DNA): TGCGCCAGCAGACCTGCCGGGACTAGCGGCTACAATGAGCAGTTCTTC. The encoded protein is CASRPAGTSGYNEQFF.

This clone has just one count. The rearrangement links TRBV6-6 to TRBJ2-2; 8 bases line up with TRBD2. The length of the CDR3 is 15 residues. The germline gives CDR1 MNHNY, CDR2 SVGAGI (reference sequence). The V segment lost 6 bases and the J segment 1 base; nucleotides outside the gene matches: 4. The CDR3: CASRGGTRNTGELFF. For the CDR3, the DNA is TGTGCCAGCAGAGGCGGGACTAGGAACACCGGGGAGCTGTTTTTT.

CDR3 sequence reads: CAGRGYNEQFF. CDR3 coding DNA: TGTGCCGGACGTGGGTACAATGAGCAGTTCTTC. The rearrangement joins TRBV30 to TRBJ2-1; D ambiguous. Trimming took 8 bases from V and 4 from J, leaving 9 bases between them. Germline V gives CDR1 GTSNPN, CDR2 SVGIG (reference sequence). CDR3 length: 11 amino acids.

The chain couples TRBV10-3 to TRBJ2-5, with D perhaps TRBD2 (7 bases). The CDR3 is 17 residues long. With 0 bases removed from V and 2 bases from J, the gap between germline ends came to 16 bases. CDR1 and CDR2 from the germline V gene are ENHRY and SYGVKD. The CDR3 protein is CAISESLSGGGQETQYF. The CDR3 region has the DNA TGTGCCATCAGTGAGTCCCTTTCGGGGGGCGGACAAGAGACCCAGTACTTC.

J is TRBJ2-7 and V is TRBV5-4; D may be TRBD1 (6 bases). Germline V gene data show CDR1 as SGHNT and CDR2 as YYREEE (reference sequence). The V end was cut by 1 base, the J end by 4 bases, with 15 bases between. CDR3 size: 15 residues. The CDR3 loop reads CASSLSAGAIYEQYF. In DNA, the CDR3 is TGTGCCAGCAGCTTGTCGGCAGGGGCGATTTACGAGCAGTACTTC.

The chain recombines TRBV30 with TRBJ2-4; maybe TRBD1 (5 bases). V was trimmed by 2 bases and J by 0 bases, leaving 23 bases between them. Germline CDR1 reads GTSNPN; CDR2 reads SVGIG (reference sequence). This CDR3 is built from 19 residues. For the CDR3, the DNA is TGTGCCTGGAGTAGACGACAGCCAGGAACCTTACTAGCCAAAAACATTCAGTACTTC. It is translated as CAWSRRQPGTLLAKNIQYF.

The CDR3 sequence is CASSGSLNQPQHF. The CDR3 DNA follows: TGTGCCAGTAGCGGCAGCCTCAATCAGCCCCAGCATTTT. V gene TRBV28 combines with J gene TRBJ1-5; D is unclear. V was pared by 9 bases and J by 3 bases, with 12 bases between. Germline V lookup: CDR1 MDHEN, CDR2 SYDVKM. The CDR3 is made up of 13 amino acids.

This rearrangement joins TRBV10-3 to TRBJ2-2; 7 bases line up with TRBD2. CDR3 length: 16 amino acids. V dropped 7 bases and J dropped 0; count of bases not matched to a gene: 8. CDR1 and CDR2 (germline): ENHRY, SYGVKD. In DNA, the CDR3 is TGTGCCATCAATGCCGGCGGGAGCGCGAACACCGGGGAGCTGTTTTTT. Its translation: CAINAGGSANTGELFF.

The chain recombines TRBV7-8 with TRBJ2-1, with 7 bases identical to TRBD2. Germline CDR1 is SGHVS and CDR2 is FQNEAQ. The junction had 12 bases not matched to a gene; V was cut back by 4 bases and J by 6 bases. The CDR3 runs 16 residues. The CDR3 reads CASSSSGTGTGNEQFF. CDR3 in DNA: TGTGCCAGCAGCTCGAGCGGGACCGGGACGGGCAATGAGCAGTTCTTC.

This chain joins TRBV29-1 and TRBJ2-7; D uncertain. The ends were cut back, 6 bases at V and 5 bases at J, with 17 bases in the middle. CDR3 length equals 13 residues. The V gene's germline CDR1 is SQVTM and CDR2 ANQGSEA. CDR3 protein: CSVAGPSFHEQYF. The CDR3 DNA sequence: TGCAGCGTCGCCGGGCCTTCGTTCCACGAGCAGTACTTC.

A single count supports this clone. V usage is TRBV6-1 and J usage is TRBJ2-2; possibly TRBD1 for D (5 bases). Germline values: CDR1 MNHNS, CDR2 SASEGT. With 8 bases removed from V and 3 bases from J, the gap between germline ends came to 13 bases. The CDR3 covers 14 residues. CDR3 loop: CASREGHDTGELFF. The CDR3 DNA is TGTGCCAGCCGAGAAGGACACGACACCGGGGAGCTGTTTTTT.

This chain uses TRBV5-1 with TRBJ2-1; 9 nucleotides line up with TRBD2. After removal of 2 bases from V and 8 bases from J, the junction contained 14 bases not matched to a gene. Germline V gene data show CDR1 as SGHRS and CDR2 as YFSETQ. The CDR3 is 17 residues long. CDR3 bases: TGCGCCAGCAGCTTAGCCCCTAGCGGGGTGGGGGGTGATGAGCAGTTCTTC. The encoded protein is CASSLAPSGVGGDEQFF. Together with reference TRBV5-1 and TRBJ2-1, the CDR3 gives the full variable domain: KAGVTQTPRYLIKTRGQQVTLSCSPISGHRSVSWYQQTPGQGLQFLFEYFSETQRNKGNFPGRFSGRQFSNSRSEMNVSTLELGDSALYLCASSLAPSGVGGDEQFFGPGTRLTVL.

This clone is a singleton in its sample. The chain links TRBV6-6 to TRBJ2-1; TRBD1 matches at 7 bases. This CDR3 spans 15 amino acids. The V gene's germline CDR1 is MNHNY and CDR2 SVGAGI (reference sequence). The J segment lost 5 bases and the V segment lost 6 bases, leaving 10 bases of the junction unmatched. CDR3 nucleotide sequence: TGTGCCAGCAGGGAAAGGGGACAGATGAACAATGAGCAGTTCTTC. Its translation is CASRERGQMNNEQFF.

V gene TRBV7-2 combines with J gene TRBJ2-5, with a tentative D call TRBD2 (6 bases). The V end was cut by 10 bases, the J end by 1 base, with 19 bases between. Germline CDR1 is SGHTA and CDR2 is FQGNSA. The CDR3 runs 15 residues. The CDR3 sequence: CATKSPGSAQETQYF. DNA for the CDR3: TGTGCCACCAAAAGCCCCGGGAGCGCCCAAGAGACCCAGTACTTC.

This chain joins TRBV25-1 and TRBJ2-1; D gene unclear. Trimming took off 3 bases at V and 8 bases at J, with 17 bases between the two ends. In germline, CDR1 is MGHDK, CDR2 SYGVNS. The CDR3 loop spans 15 amino acids. The CDR3 spells CASSDYPGRRDEQFF. CDR3 in DNA: TGTGCCAGCAGTGATTATCCTGGAAGACGAGATGAGCAGTTCTTC.

The rearrangement uses TRBV5-1 and TRBJ1-1; TRBD1 matches 10 bases. The V segment lost 3 bases and the J segment 5 bases; nucleotides outside the gene matches: 4. The CDR3 spans 14 residues. The germline gives CDR1 SGHRS, CDR2 YFSETQ. The CDR3 here is CASSSGDRGTEAFF. The CDR3 DNA is TGCGCCAGCAGCTCCGGGGACAGGGGTACTGAAGCTTTCTTT.

The rearrangement joins TRBV6-5 to TRBJ2-2, with 7 positions matching TRBD1. Germline trimming cut 6 bases from V and 6 bases from J; bases unmatched to any gene: 7. The CDR3 has 14 amino acids. Germline V CDR1 and CDR2: MNHEY, SVGAGI. Here the CDR3 reads CASRINRGPGELFF. The CDR3 nucleotides are TGTGCCAGCAGGATAAACAGGGGCCCCGGGGAGCTGTTTTTT.

This clone was picked up one time. The chain combines TRBV7-2 with TRBJ2-1; D is possibly TRBD1 (5 bases). Trimming took off 5 bases at V and 2 bases at J, with 16 bases between the two ends. In germline, CDR1 is SGHTA, CDR2 FQGNSA. The CDR3 has 16 residues. The CDR3 bases are TGTGCCAGCAGCCTATATGCCAGGGAAACCTACAATGAGCAGTTCTTC. Its protein product is CASSLYARETYNEQFF.

The gene calls are TRBV27 and TRBJ1-1, with TRBD1 matching 7 bases. Germline V gene lookup returns CDR1 MNHEY and CDR2 SMNVEV (reference sequence). V lost 4 bases and J lost 0; bases outside the gene matches: 8. This CDR3 contains 16 residues. The CDR3 region is CASSSGQNFMNTEAFF. In DNA form, the CDR3 reads TGTGCCAGCAGTTCGGGACAGAATTTCATGAACACTGAAGCTTTCTTT.

The rearrangement links TRBV7-2 to TRBJ2-7; a weak D match, TRBD1 (7 bases). The CDR3 totals 15 residues. Trimming removed 7 bases at V and 1 base at J, with 17 bases between. Germline values: CDR1 SGHTA, CDR2 FQGNSA. CDR3 residues: CASTIGGTASYEQYF. CDR3 in DNA: TGTGCCAGCACCATCGGAGGGACAGCATCCTACGAGCAGTACTTC. The full variable domain, with the rest looked up from reference TRBV7-2 and TRBJ2-7, is GAGVSQSPSNKVTEKGKDVELRCDPISGHTALYWYRQSLGQGLEFLIYFQGNSAPDKSGLPSDRFSAERTGGSVSTLTIQRTQQEDSAVYLCASTIGGTASYEQYFGPGTRLTVT.

V is TRBV5-4 and J is TRBJ1-1; no clear D gene. The CDR3 runs 14 residues. Deletions cut 4 bases from V and 6 bases from J, with 16 bases between. The germline V gene has CDR1 SGHNT and CDR2 YYREEE (reference sequence). CDR3 protein: CASSPQSRAAEAFF. In DNA form, the CDR3 reads TGTGCCAGCAGCCCCCAATCCCGGGCCGCTGAAGCTTTCTTT.